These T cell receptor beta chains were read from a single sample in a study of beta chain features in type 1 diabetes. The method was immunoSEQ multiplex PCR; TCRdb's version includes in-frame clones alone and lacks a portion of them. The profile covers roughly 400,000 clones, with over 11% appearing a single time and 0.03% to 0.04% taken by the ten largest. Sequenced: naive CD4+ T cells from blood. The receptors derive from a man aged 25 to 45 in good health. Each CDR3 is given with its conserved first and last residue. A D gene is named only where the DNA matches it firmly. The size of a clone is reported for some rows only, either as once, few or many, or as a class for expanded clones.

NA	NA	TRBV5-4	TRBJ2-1	TGTGCCAGCAGTCACGGACAGAGCCATGAGCAGTTCTTC	CASSHGQSHEQFF
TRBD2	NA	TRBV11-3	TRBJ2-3	TGTGCCAGCAGCTTGCGGGGGACTAGCACAGATACGCAGTATTTT	CASSLRGTSTDTQYF
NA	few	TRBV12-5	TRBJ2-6	TGTGCTAGTGCCTCGGGTGTCTCGTCTGGGGCCAACGTCCTGACTTTC	CASASGVSSGANVLTF
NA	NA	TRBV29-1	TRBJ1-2	TGCAGCGTTGCCCCGGGACAACCAAGCTATGGCTACACCTTC	CSVAPGQPSYGYTF
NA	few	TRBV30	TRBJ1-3	TGTGCCTGGAGAATCACCTCTGGAAACACCATATATTTT	CAWRITSGNTIYF
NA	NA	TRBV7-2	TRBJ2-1	TGTGCCAGCAGCCGACCCGGTTACAATGAGCAGTTCTTC	CASSRPGYNEQFF
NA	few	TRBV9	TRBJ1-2	TGTGCCAGCAGCGCAGGAGACAGACGGTATGGCTACACCTTC	CASSAGDRRYGYTF
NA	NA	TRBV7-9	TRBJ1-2	TGTGCCAGCAGCTCCCCCGCGTATAACTATGGCTACACCTTC	CASSSPAYNYGYTF
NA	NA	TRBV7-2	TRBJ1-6	TGTGCCAGCAGCTTAGCCCTAAATTCACCCCTCCACTTT	CASSLALNSPLHF
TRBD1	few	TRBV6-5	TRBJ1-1	TGTGCCAGCAGTTACAGAGGGGGCATTAACACTGAAGCTTTCTTT	CASSYRGGINTEAFF
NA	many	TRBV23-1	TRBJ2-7	TGCGCCAGCAGTCGTCCAGGAATCGGCGAGCAGTACTTC	CASSRPGIGEQYF
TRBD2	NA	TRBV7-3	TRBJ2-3	TGTGCCAGCAGCGTCTACGGGACTAGCGGGAATACGCAGTATTTT	CASSVYGTSGNTQYF
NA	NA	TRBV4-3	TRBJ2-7	TGCGCCAGCAGCCAAGGTCGCAGCCTCTCCTACGAGCAGTACTTC	CASSQGRSLSYEQYF
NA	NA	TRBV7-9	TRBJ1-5	TGTGCCAGCAGCTTTGACACAGTCAATCAGCCCCAGCATTTT	CASSFDTVNQPQHF
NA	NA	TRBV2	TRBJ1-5	TGTGCCAGCAGTCCGGACAGCCCGCATCAGCCCCAGCATTTT	CASSPDSPHQPQHF
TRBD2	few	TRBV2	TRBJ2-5	TGTGCCAGCAGCCGCGGGACTAGCGGGGAAAAGACCCAGTACTTC	CASSRGTSGEKTQYF
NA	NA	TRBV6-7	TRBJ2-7	TGTGCCAGCAGTTACTGGTCAGCCTCGCGGGAGCAGTACTTC	CASSYWSASREQYF
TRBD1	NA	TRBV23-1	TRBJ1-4	TGCGCCAGCAGGAGAACAGGGGCAGGCAATGAAAAACTGTTTTTT	CASRRTGAGNEKLFF
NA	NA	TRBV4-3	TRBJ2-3	TGCGCCAGCAGCCAAGATGCAATGGCCGGGGTCACAGATACGCAGTATTTT	CASSQDAMAGVTDTQYF
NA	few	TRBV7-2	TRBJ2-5	TGTGCCAGCAGCTGGAGGACCATTGGCCAGACCCAGTACTTC	CASSWRTIGQTQYF
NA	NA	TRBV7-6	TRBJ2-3	TGTGCCAGCAGCTCCCGTATGGGTAGATACACAGATACGCAGTATTTT	CASSSRMGRYTDTQYF
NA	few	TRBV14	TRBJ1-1	TGTGCCAGCAGCCTATCGACAGTTGAAGCTTTCTTT	CASSLSTVEAFF
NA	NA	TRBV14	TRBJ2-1	TGTGCCAGCAGCCAAGAGGTAAAGGGACCCTACAATGAGCAGTTCTTC	CASSQEVKGPYNEQFF
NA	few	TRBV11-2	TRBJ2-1	TGTGCCAGCAGTAAGTCGGGACCGCTTAATGAGCAGTTCTTC	CASSKSGPLNEQFF
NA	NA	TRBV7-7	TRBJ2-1	TGTGCTAGCAGCTTAGTCTGGTACAATGAGCAGTTCTTC	CASSLVWYNEQFF
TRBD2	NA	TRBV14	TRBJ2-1	TGTGCCAGCAGCCGACTAGCGGGGGGTTATGAGCAGTTCTTC	CASSRLAGGYEQFF
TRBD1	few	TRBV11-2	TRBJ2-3	TGTGCCAGCGGCCAAATCAGGGACAGGGACAGGTATACGCAGTATTTT	CASGQIRDRDRYTQYF
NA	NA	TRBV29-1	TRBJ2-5	TGCAGCGTTGTAGGGCGGCCACCCCAAGAGACCCAGTACTTC	CSVVGRPPQETQYF
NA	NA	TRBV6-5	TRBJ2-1	TGTGCCAGCAGGTCCCTGGGACGGGTGTACAATGAGCAGTTCTTC	CASRSLGRVYNEQFF
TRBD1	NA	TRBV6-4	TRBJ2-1	TGTGCCACCGGACAGGGCAGGAATGAGCAGTTCTTC	CATGQGRNEQFF
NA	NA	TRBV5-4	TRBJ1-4	TGTGCCAGCAGCTTGGTCTCGCAGGGTAGTGAAAAACTGTTTTTT	CASSLVSQGSEKLFF
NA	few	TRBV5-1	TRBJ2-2	TGCGCCAGCAGCCCACTAGAGAGGAGGAACACCGGGGAGCTGTTTTTT	CASSPLERRNTGELFF
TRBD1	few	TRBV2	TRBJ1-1	TGTGCCACCGAGCGGGACAGGGCTTCACACGCTGAAGCTTTCTTT	CATERDRASHAEAFF
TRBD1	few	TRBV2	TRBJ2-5	TGTGCCAGCAGTGAAGGACAGGGAGAACGGGAGACCCAGTACTTC	CASSEGQGERETQYF
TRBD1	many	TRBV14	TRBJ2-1	TGTGCCAGCAGCCAAACACAGGGGGCATGGAATGAGCAGTTCTTC	CASSQTQGAWNEQFF
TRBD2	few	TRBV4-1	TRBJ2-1	TGCGCCAGCAGCCCCTCTCTAGCGGGAGTCTATGAGCAGTTCTTC	CASSPSLAGVYEQFF
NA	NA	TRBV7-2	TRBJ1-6	TGTGCCAGCAGCCGCCCAAATTCACCCCTCCACTTT	CASSRPNSPLHF
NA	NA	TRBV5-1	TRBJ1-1	TGCGCCAGCAAATCTGATGCCCTCGCCACTGAAGCTTTCTTT	CASKSDALATEAFF
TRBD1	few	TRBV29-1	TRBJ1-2	TGCAGCGCCATCGGGACAGATGTTAACTATGGCTACACCTTC	CSAIGTDVNYGYTF
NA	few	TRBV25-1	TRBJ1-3	TGTGCCAGCAGTGAATATTACAGAAACACCATATATTTT	CASSEYYRNTIYF
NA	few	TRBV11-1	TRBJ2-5	TGTGCCAGCAGCCAGCAGGGCTTGTTCGGAGAGACCCAGTACTTC	CASSQQGLFGETQYF